Listed below are T cell receptor beta chains from one sample, sequenced in a study of blood T cell repertoires in COVID-19. Clones were sequenced by immunoSEQ multiplex PCR, and TCRdb holds only the in-frame ones, with some missing. The sample consists of 300,000 to 400,000 clones, roughly 90% of them appearing once. Sequencing was performed on peripheral blood. These receptors all come from a man aged 25 to 40 with COVID-19, enrolled during active disease. The CDR3 runs from the conserved cysteine through the conserved F or W. A D gene is named only where the DNA matches it firmly. Size values are once, few and many counts, or a class for expanded clones, and some rows have none.

clone_size j_call d_call v_call cdr3_nt cdr3_aa
- TRBJ2-1 - TRBV19 TGTGCCACTAGAGGGAGGAGACGGGTTGGCCATGAGCAGTTCTTC CATRGRRRVGHEQFF
- TRBJ2-7 TRBD1 TRBV15 TGTGCCACCAGCAGACGGGACAGCTACGAGCAGTACTTC CATSRRDSYEQYF
- TRBJ2-3 TRBD1 TRBV19 TGTGCCAGTAGTCCCGGGACAGCCCCCACGCAGTATTTT CASSPGTAPTQYF
- TRBJ1-4 TRBD1 TRBV6-6 TGTGCCAGCAGTTACGGACAGGGTCCTAATGAAAAACTGTTTTTT CASSYGQGPNEKLFF
once TRBJ1-5 - TRBV28 TGTGCCAGCAGTTACGACGGGAATCAGCCCCAGCATTTT CASSYDGNQPQHF
- TRBJ2-7 TRBD2 TRBV2 TGTGCCAGCAGGTCGACTAGCGGGGGTTCCTACGAGCAGTACTTC CASRSTSGGSYEQYF
- TRBJ1-6 - TRBV7-2 TGTGCCAGCAGCGCAAATCCGGGACAACGAAATTCACCCCTCCACTTT CASSANPGQRNSPLHF
- TRBJ1-5 - TRBV6-2/TRBV6-3 TGTGCCAGCAGTTACTTACAATATAGCAATCAGCCCCAGCATTTT CASSYLQYSNQPQHF
- TRBJ1-3 TRBD1 TRBV18 TGTGCCAGCTCACCAGGGACAGGGACTCCCGGAAACACCATATATTTT CASSPGTGTPGNTIYF
- TRBJ1-6 - TRBV19 TGTGCCAGTGGTCGGGGACAAAGCTCCTATAATTCACCCCTCCACTTT CASGRGQSSYNSPLHF
few TRBJ2-7 TRBD2 TRBV2 TGTGCCAGCAGCCGAACTAGCGGGAGCTACGAGCAGTACTTC CASSRTSGSYEQYF
- TRBJ2-1 TRBD1 TRBV7-2 TGTGCCAGCAGCTTACTACAGGGGGTATCGGGTAAGGAGTTCTTC CASSLLQGVSGKEFF